One T cell receptor (beta chain) is described in this entry. Its specificity is not known. Clones were read by immunoSEQ multiplex PCR, and TCRdb kept only the in-frame ones, dropping some. This sample has some 13,000 clones, with approximately 86% found just once. The data stem from a study of PD-1 blockade in classical Hodgkin lymphoma. Study-wide findings and caveats: TCR diversity at baseline was reported to be reduced in newly diagnosed patients relative to healthy donors. Partial responders and progressors had significantly lower baseline TCR diversity.

Relapse was seen in all patients after autologous stem cell transplantation, and brentuximab vedotin exposure was variable. Sequences were derived from peripheral blood mononuclear cells (PBMCs), sampled at baseline. The clonotype comes from a human donor with classical Hodgkin lymphoma.

The CDR3 DNA reads as TGCAGCGTTCAAAGGGGCGCGAACACCGGGGAGCTGTTTTTT. Amino acid sequence: CSVQRGANTGELFF. The chain links TRBV29-1 to TRBJ2-2; tentatively, D is TRBD1 (5 bases). V was pared by 5 bases and J by 0 bases, with 10 bases between. CDR1 and CDR2 from the germline V gene are SQVTM and ANQGSEA. The CDR3 runs to 14 residues.